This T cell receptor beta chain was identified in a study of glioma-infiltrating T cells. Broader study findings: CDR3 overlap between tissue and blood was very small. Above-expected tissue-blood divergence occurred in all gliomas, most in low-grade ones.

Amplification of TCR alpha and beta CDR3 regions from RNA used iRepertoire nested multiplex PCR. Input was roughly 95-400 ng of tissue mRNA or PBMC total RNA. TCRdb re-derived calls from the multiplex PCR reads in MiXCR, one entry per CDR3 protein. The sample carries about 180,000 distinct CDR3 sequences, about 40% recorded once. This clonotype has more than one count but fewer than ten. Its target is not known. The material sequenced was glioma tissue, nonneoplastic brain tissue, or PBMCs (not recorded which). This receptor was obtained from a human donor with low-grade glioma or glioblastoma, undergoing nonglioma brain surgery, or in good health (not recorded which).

CDR3 region: CASSPPRSGSRHGQFF. CDR3 sequence (DNA): TGTGCCAGCAGTCCCCCACGCAGCGGGAGCCGTCATGGGCAGTTCTTC. This chain links TRBV28 with TRBJ2-1; 8 bases fit TRBD2. Germline assignment: CDR1 MDHEN and CDR2 SYDVKM. The CDR3 consists of 16 residues. Trimming removed 5 bases from V and 12 bases from J; junction bases left unmatched: 18.